These 30 T cell receptor beta chains originate from one sample sequenced in a study of lymphopenia after photon versus proton radiotherapy. The protocol was immunoSEQ multiplex PCR, while the TCRdb copy is restricted to in-frame clones and leaves out a portion. Of approximately 160,000 clones in the sample, roughly nine tenths are singletons; the top ten hold approximately 4.8%. This material consisted of peripheral blood, taken from a patient treated with photon-based radiotherapy. Receptors originate from a man in his fifties or sixties with gastric cancer.

This sequence joins TRBV27 and TRBJ1-2, with D unclear. With 6 bases removed from V and 4 bases from J, the gap between germline ends came to 18 bases. CDR1 and CDR2 from the germline V gene are MNHEY and SMNVEV (reference sequence). This CDR3 has 15 residues. This chain's CDR3 is CASSNIGRVTYGYTF. The CDR3 nucleotides read TGTGCCAGCAGCAACATCGGACGGGTGACCTATGGCTACACCTTC.

This chain connects TRBV7-8 to TRBJ2-7, with D possibly being TRBD1 (6 bases). V was clipped by 1 base and J by 3 bases, with 10 bases between them. The CDR3 extends over 14 amino acids. Looked up from germline, CDR1 is SGHVS and CDR2 is FQNEAQ. CDR3 protein: CASSLGGTYYEQYF. As DNA, the CDR3 is TGTGCCAGCAGCTTAGGGGGGACATACTACGAGCAGTACTTC.

In its sample, this clone was seen once. J is TRBJ2-1 and V is TRBV11-1, with 7 bases identical to TRBD2. Germline CDR1 reads SGHAT; CDR2 reads FQDESV (reference sequence). The junction had 12 bases not matched to a gene; V was cut back by 5 bases and J by 2 bases. The CDR3 has 17 residues. The CDR3 loop is CASSTHLQRGPYNEQFF. CDR3 bases: TGTGCCAGCAGCACTCACCTCCAGCGGGGTCCCTACAATGAGCAGTTCTTC.

The chain has TRBV9 and TRBJ2-7; weak D call: TRBD1 (5 bases). Trimming left V 4 bases short and J 5 bases short, with 13 bases between. The CDR3 sequence is 13 residues long. Germline CDR1 is SGDLS and CDR2 is YYNGEE. CDR3 loop: CASSPDSINEQYF. CDR3 DNA sequence: TGTGCCAGCAGCCCTGACAGTATCAACGAGCAGTACTTC.

The chain joins TRBV5-4 to TRBJ2-6, with 7 bases matching TRBD1. V lost 4 bases, J lost 0 bases, and 7 bases stayed unmatched. This CDR3 has 17 amino acids. CDR1 SGHNT and CDR2 YYREEE come from the germline V gene (reference sequence). Written as DNA, the CDR3 is TGTGCCAGCAGCGCCGGACAGGCCCCCTCTGGGGCCAACGTCCTGACTTTC. Amino acid sequence: CASSAGQAPSGANVLTF.

The chain combines TRBV30 with TRBJ2-5; D not resolved. Germline CDR1 GTSNPN, CDR2 SVGIG (reference sequence). V was trimmed by 0 bases and J by 4 bases, leaving 6 bases between them. There are 12 residues in the CDR3. Written as DNA, the CDR3 is TGTGCCTGGAGTGTCGGCCTAGAGACCCAGTACTTC. It specifies CAWSVGLETQYF.

The chain recombines TRBV27 with TRBJ1-4; 10 bases match TRBD1. The length of the CDR3 is 17 residues. CDR1 and CDR2 (germline): MNHEY, SMNVEV (reference sequence). V shed 6 bases, J shed 3 bases, and the junction held 10 bases outside the gene matches. The CDR3 is CASSPTYGTGANEKLFF. For the CDR3, the DNA is TGTGCCAGCAGCCCAACCTACGGGACAGGGGCTAATGAAAAACTGTTTTTT.

This sequence joins TRBV29-1 and TRBJ2-2, with TRBD1 identical over 10 bases. Looked up from germline, CDR1 is SQVTM and CDR2 is ANQGSEA. The J segment lost 6 bases and the V segment lost 7 bases, leaving 5 bases of the junction unmatched. The CDR3 runs to 13 residues. CDR3 DNA sequence: TGCAGCGCCTTAGGACAGGGGGCCGGGGAGCTGTTTTTT. Amino acids: CSALGQGAGELFF.

J is TRBJ1-1 and V is TRBV5-1; perhaps TRBD1 as D (6 bases). Germline V lookup: CDR1 SGHRS, CDR2 YFSETQ. CDR3 length: 14 residues. The V and J ends lost 0 bases and 11 bases respectively, with 17 bases between them. The CDR3 protein is CASSLDTLGGSAFF. The DNA of the CDR3 is TGCGCCAGCAGCTTGGATACCTTGGGGGGCTCGGCTTTCTTT.

V and J are TRBV5-8 and TRBJ2-4; D assignment may be TRBD1 or TRBD2 (5 bases each). Trimming removed 0 bases at V and 0 bases at J, with 7 bases between. CDR1 and CDR2 (germline): SGHTS, YDEGEE. This CDR3 region has 15 residues. CDR3 loop: CASSLGGIAKNIQYF. DNA of the CDR3: TGTGCCAGCAGCTTGGGGGGGATAGCCAAAAACATTCAGTACTTC.

This chain joins TRBV19 and TRBJ1-2; D gene uncertain. CDR1 and CDR2 from the germline V gene are LNHDA and SQIVND (reference sequence). Trimming stripped 5 bases from V and 5 bases from J, with 12 bases between. The CDR3 totals 13 residues. This chain's CDR3 is CASSANGRYGYTF. The DNA for the CDR3 is TGTGCCAGTAGTGCAAATGGAAGGTATGGCTACACCTTC.

The chain is built from TRBV2 and TRBJ2-1; 14 nucleotides line up with TRBD2. The CDR3 is made up of 18 amino acids. With V trimmed by 6 bases and J by 1 base, 8 bases remained unmatched. Germline lookup yields CDR1 SNHLY and CDR2 FYNNEI. The CDR3 reads CASSPTSGRARSYNEQFF. Here the CDR3 DNA reads TGTGCCAGCAGCCCGACTAGCGGGAGGGCGAGGTCCTACAATGAGCAGTTCTTC.

The chain couples TRBV19 to TRBJ1-4; D is unclear. Germline CDR1 LNHDA, CDR2 SQIVND (reference sequence). Trimming removed 3 bases at V and 3 bases at J, with 8 bases between. The CDR3 has 14 residues. In nucleotides, the CDR3 is TGTGCCAGTAGTATCCAGGCGGCTAATGAAAAACTGTTTTTT. Protein product: CASSIQAANEKLFF.

This sequence joins TRBV2 and TRBJ1-1; D might be TRBD1 (6 bases). The germline V gene has CDR1 SNHLY and CDR2 FYNNEI. The CDR3 runs 15 residues. Trimming took 6 bases from V and 0 from J, leaving 14 bases between them. CDR3 nucleotides: TGTGCCAGCAGCTTAACAGGGCTTATGAACACTGAAGCTTTCTTT. Translated, it gives CASSLTGLMNTEAFF.

V gene TRBV9 combines with J gene TRBJ2-2; TRBD1 or TRBD2 may be the D gene (6 bases each). V lost 0 bases to trimming and J lost 9 bases, with 9 bases between them. The CDR3 loop spans 13 amino acids. From germline, CDR1 is SGDLS and CDR2 YYNGEE. CDR3 loop: CASSVGGARELFF. The CDR3 DNA reads as TGTGCCAGCAGCGTAGGGGGGGCCCGGGAGCTGTTTTTT.

Here the CDR3 reads CASSFLAGENTGELFF. In DNA form, the CDR3 reads TGCGCCAGCAGCTTTCTAGCGGGAGAGAACACCGGGGAGCTGTTTTTT. This chain uses TRBV5-1 with TRBJ2-2; TRBD2 aligns across 10 bases. The CDR3 runs 16 residues. Trimming removed 2 bases from V and 1 base from J; junction bases left unmatched: 2. The V gene's germline CDR1 is SGHRS and CDR2 YFSETQ.

In DNA form, the CDR3 reads TGCAGCGCCCCGGGACTACCCAGGGGGAATGAGCAGTTCTTC. Protein product: CSAPGLPRGNEQFF. The V and J genes are TRBV29-1 and TRBJ2-1, with D possibly called TRBD1 or TRBD2 (7 bases each). CDR1 and CDR2 from the germline V gene are SQVTM and ANQGSEA. Trimming took off 7 bases at V and 7 bases at J, with 20 bases between the two ends. CDR3 length: 14 amino acids.

V is TRBV5-6 and J is TRBJ2-7; 7 bases map to TRBD2. Germline V gene data show CDR1 as SGHDT and CDR2 as YYEEEE. V shed 2 bases, J shed 0 bases, and the junction held 5 bases outside the gene matches. The CDR3 loop spans 15 amino acids. CDR3 DNA sequence: TGTGCCAGCAGCTTTCAAGCGGGATTCTCCTACGAGCAGTACTTC. Protein product: CASSFQAGFSYEQYF.

This chain uses TRBV7-2 with TRBJ1-5, with no clear D. Trimming took off 1 base at V and 4 bases at J, with 5 bases between the two ends. The CDR3 extends over 13 amino acids. Germline CDR1 and CDR2: SGHTA and FQGNSA. CDR3: CASSLDKNQPQHF. The CDR3 DNA reads as TGTGCCAGCAGCTTAGACAAAAATCAGCCCCAGCATTTT.

The chain combines TRBV11-2 with TRBJ2-7; 7 bases map to TRBD2. The CDR3 consists of 15 residues. The germline CDR1 and CDR2 sequences are SGHAT and FQNNGV. Trimming removed 4 bases from V and 3 bases from J; junction bases left unmatched: 9. The CDR3 reads CASSSVGSGNYEQYF. The CDR3 DNA is TGTGCCAGCAGCTCCGTGGGGAGCGGGAACTACGAGCAGTACTTC.

The CDR3 bases are TGTGCCACCAGCTCGGCGGGTTACTCCTACGAGCAGTACTTC. This encodes CATSSAGYSYEQYF. The chain has TRBV6-5 and TRBJ2-7; weak D call: TRBD2 (5 bases). The V gene lost 10 bases and the J gene lost 0 bases, with 16 bases spanning the gap. The CDR3 runs 14 residues. CDR1 and CDR2 from the germline V gene are MNHEY and SVGAGI.

V is TRBV19 and J is TRBJ2-1; D remains ambiguous. V was clipped by 1 base and J by 8 bases, with 9 bases between them. Germline CDR1 is LNHDA and CDR2 is SQIVND (reference sequence). The CDR3 runs 13 residues. CDR3 loop: CASSIAGADEQFF. The CDR3 DNA follows: TGTGCCAGTAGTATAGCAGGCGCAGATGAGCAGTTCTTC.

The rearrangement joins TRBV28 to TRBJ2-7, with D maybe TRBD1 (6 bases). Germline assignment: CDR1 MDHEN and CDR2 SYDVKM. The length of the CDR3 is 18 residues. V gave up 6 bases and J gave up 0 bases, with 24 bases separating them. The CDR3 here is CASRPGVVWDKSSYEQYF. CDR3 nucleotide sequence: TGTGCCAGCAGGCCGGGCGTCGTCTGGGACAAAAGCTCCTACGAGCAGTACTTC.

J is TRBJ1-1 and V is TRBV6-5, with D unclear. Trimming removed 0 bases at V and 5 bases at J, with 13 bases between. CDR1 MNHEY and CDR2 SVGAGI come from the germline V gene. The CDR3 runs to 15 residues. DNA of the CDR3: TGTGCCAGCAGTTACTCGAGAACTGGCCGGACTGAAGCTTTCTTT. This codes for CASSYSRTGRTEAFF.

CDR3 bases: TGTGCCAGCACGCTAGCGGGGCCCTACGAGCAGTACTTC. This codes for CASTLAGPYEQYF. The chain combines TRBV6-4 with TRBJ2-7, with 9 positions matching TRBD2. Trimming cost V 7 bases and J 2 bases; bases outside gene matches: 3. CDR3 length equals 13 residues. CDR1 is MRHNA and CDR2 is SNTAGT in the germline V gene.

The rearrangement uses TRBV5-1 and TRBJ2-3; 9 bases match TRBD2. This CDR3 spans 16 amino acids. Per germline, CDR1 SGHRS and CDR2 YFSETQ. V dropped 1 base and J dropped 2; count of bases not matched to a gene: 5. The CDR3 sequence is CASSLSASGNTDTQYF. CDR3 DNA sequence: TGCGCCAGCAGCTTGTCGGCTAGCGGGAACACAGATACGCAGTATTTT.

The rearrangement joins TRBV5-4 to TRBJ2-1, with a tentative D call TRBD2 (6 bases). Per germline, CDR1 SGHNT and CDR2 YYREEE (reference sequence). The CDR3 is 15 amino acids. V was shortened by 4 bases and J by 9 bases, with 20 bases between the two germline ends. CDR3 sequence: CASSHPGLRVGEQFF. CDR3 nucleotide sequence: TGTGCCAGCAGCCACCCTGGACTAAGGGTCGGTGAGCAGTTCTTC.

This clone has more than one count but fewer than ten. The rearrangement joins TRBV30 to TRBJ1-3, with 7 bases aligning to TRBD1. The germline V gene encodes CDR1 GTSNPN and CDR2 SVGIG (reference sequence). The CDR3 runs 15 residues. The V and J ends lost 3 bases and 2 bases, in that order; junction bases with no gene match: 7. The chain's CDR3 is CAWRQGQAAGNTIYF. Written as DNA, the CDR3 is TGTGCCTGGAGGCAAGGACAGGCTGCTGGAAACACCATATATTTT.

V and J are TRBV28 and TRBJ1-1; D not resolved. This CDR3 has 16 residues. CDR1 and CDR2 from the germline V gene are MDHEN and SYDVKM. V lost 2 bases and J 5 bases, leaving 18 bases between the germline ends. CDR3 bases: TGTGCCAGCAGTTTAGAGGAGGGTCGTTTGAGTACTGAAGCTTTCTTT. Translating gives CASSLEEGRLSTEAFF.

The chain combines TRBV19 with TRBJ1-5; 10 bases map to TRBD1. J lost 3 bases, V lost 6 bases, and 2 bases had no gene match. CDR1 and CDR2 from the germline V gene are LNHDA and SQIVND (reference sequence). The CDR3 is 14 amino acids. CDR3 protein: CASRDRGYNQPQHF. The CDR3 DNA sequence: TGTGCCAGTAGGGACAGGGGGTACAATCAGCCCCAGCATTTT.